The 22 T cell receptor beta chains listed next were all sequenced from one sample in a study of blood T cell repertoires in COVID-19. The repertoire was sequenced with immunoSEQ multiplex PCR; TCRdb's copy has only in-frame clones and lacks some. The sample records about 62,000 clones, roughly 88% being singletons. Sequencing was carried out using peripheral blood. The receptors derive from an older woman with acute or convalescent COVID-19.

The chain uses TRBV4-1 and TRBJ1-5; no definite D call. Germline CDR1 and CDR2: MGHRA and YSYEKL. The CDR3 covers 15 residues. The V end lost 3 bases, the J end lost 0 bases, and 9 bases lay between the germline ends. The CDR3 DNA reads as TGCGCCAGCAGCCAGGAGGGATTTAGCAATCAGCCCCAGCATTTT. Amino acid sequence: CASSQEGFSNQPQHF.

The CDR3 nucleotides read TGCGCCAGCAGCCAAGAATCGGGCCAGGGCAAGGCCGCAGATGAGGCCGGGGAGCTGTTTTTT. Its translation is CASSQESGQGKAADEAGELFF. V is TRBV4-1 and J is TRBJ2-2, with D possibly being TRBD1 (5 bases). CDR1 is MGHRA and CDR2 is YSYEKL in the germline V gene. CDR3 length equals 21 residues. The germline V and J ends were trimmed by 0 bases and 6 bases, with 29 bases remaining between them.

The chain joins TRBV9 to TRBJ1-4; D uncertain. The CDR3 loop spans 15 amino acids. V dropped 3 bases and J dropped 0 bases, with 9 bases sitting between them. Germline lookup yields CDR1 SGDLS and CDR2 YYNGEE. The CDR3 sequence is CASSAGYATNEKLFF. Written as DNA, the CDR3 is TGTGCCAGCAGCGCGGGGTATGCAACTAATGAAAAACTGTTTTTT.

The V gene is TRBV6-2 or TRBV6-3, the J gene TRBJ2-3; D is possibly TRBD1 (5 bases). CDR3 length equals 15 residues. Trimming cost V 6 bases and J 2 bases, with 15 bases left between them. Germline V gene lookup returns CDR1 MNHEY and CDR2 SVGEGT. CDR3: CASSPQEPHTDTQYF. DNA for the CDR3: TGTGCCAGCAGCCCACAGGAACCCCACACAGATACGCAGTATTTT.

The V gene is TRBV7-9, the J gene TRBJ2-3; D remains unclear. The CDR3 is 16 amino acids. CDR1 is SEHNR, CDR2 FQNEAQ, per germline (reference sequence). Trimming cost V 5 bases and J 2 bases, with 17 bases left between them. CDR3 nucleotides: TGTGCCAGCAGCCAGGCGTGGTCCGGTAACACAGATACGCAGTATTTT. It yields the protein CASSQAWSGNTDTQYF.

The V gene is TRBV7-9, the J gene TRBJ1-2; a possible D gene is TRBD1 (5 bases). Germline V gene sequence: CDR1 SEHNR, CDR2 FQNEAQ (reference sequence). The germline V and J ends were trimmed by 0 bases and 6 bases, with 14 bases remaining between them. CDR3 length: 15 amino acids. Written as DNA, the CDR3 is TGTGCCAGCAGCTTAGCGGGGTCAGGGCCCAATGGCTACACCTTC. This codes for CASSLAGSGPNGYTF. Drawing the rest from reference TRBV7-9 and TRBJ1-2, the complete variable domain is DTGVSQNPRHKITKRGQNVTFRCDPISEHNRLYWYRQTLGQGPEFLTYFQNEAQLEKSRLLSDRFSAERPKGSFSTLEIQRTEQGDSAMYLCASSLAGSGPNGYTFGSGTRLTVV.

V is TRBV28 and J is TRBJ1-1; 8 bases match TRBD1. CDR1 is MDHEN and CDR2 is SYDVKM in the germline V gene. The CDR3 is made up of 16 amino acids. Trimming at V came to 6 bases and at J to 4 bases, leaving 13 bases not matched to a gene. CDR3 DNA sequence: TGTGCCAGCAGGCGACATCTCGGGACAGGTCCCACTGAAGCTTTCTTT. This translates into CASRRHLGTGPTEAFF.

This CDR3 reads CASSLEEGYSGNTIYF. CDR3 sequence (DNA): TGCGCCAGCAGCTTGGAGGAGGGCTACTCTGGAAACACCATATATTTT. The rearrangement links TRBV5-1 to TRBJ1-3; D is uncertain. The CDR3 sequence is 16 residues long. Germline CDR1 reads SGHRS; CDR2 reads YFSETQ. Trimming left V 0 bases short and J 0 bases short, with 10 bases between.

The V and J genes are TRBV7-2 and TRBJ2-3; D unclear. CDR1 is SGHTA, CDR2 FQGNSA, per germline. The CDR3 contains 14 residues. V was shortened by 0 bases and J by 0 bases, with 4 bases between the two germline ends. CDR3 in amino acids: CASSLAASTDTQYF. The CDR3 DNA reads as TGTGCCAGCAGCTTAGCAGCCAGCACAGATACGCAGTATTTT.

This chain joins TRBV5-1 and TRBJ2-3; D is uncertain. V lost 0 bases to trimming and J lost 4 bases, with 6 bases between them. The CDR3 runs 13 residues. Per germline, CDR1 SGHRS and CDR2 YFSETQ. The CDR3 region has the DNA TGCGCCAGCAGCTTGGCCGGAGCAGATACGCAGTATTTT. Translation gives CASSLAGADTQYF.

The rearrangement joins TRBV4-1 to TRBJ2-3; 8 bases fit TRBD1. Per germline, CDR1 MGHRA and CDR2 YSYEKL. Trimming removed 3 bases from V and 2 bases from J; junction bases left unmatched: 4. The CDR3 is 15 residues long. The CDR3 loop is CASSHTDRDTDTQYF. CDR3 DNA sequence: TGCGCCAGCAGCCACACGGACAGGGACACAGATACGCAGTATTTT.

This clone was seen a single time. The rearrangement uses TRBV25-1 and TRBJ1-2; 8 bases map to TRBD1. This CDR3 has 13 amino acids. Unmatched junction bases numbered 7, after V lost 6 bases and J lost 7 bases. Germline assignment: CDR1 MGHDK and CDR2 SYGVNS. The CDR3 reads CASSGMTGAGYTF. As DNA, the CDR3 is TGTGCCAGCAGCGGGATGACAGGGGCTGGCTACACCTTC.

The chain uses TRBV6-2 or TRBV6-3 and TRBJ1-6, with TRBD1 as a possible D gene (6 bases). V was cut by 2 bases and J by 9 bases, with 8 bases left in between. CDR1 MNHEY and CDR2 SVGEGT come from the germline V gene. The CDR3 is 13 amino acids. DNA for the CDR3: TGTGCCAGCAGTTACGGGGGCCCTTCACCCCTCCACTTT. This codes for CASSYGGPSPLHF.

The rearrangement links TRBV7-9 to TRBJ2-5; no clear D gene. V lost 5 bases, J lost 4 bases, and 11 bases lay in between. Germline-derived CDR1 and CDR2 are SEHNR and FQNEAQ (reference sequence). CDR3 length equals 13 residues. DNA of the CDR3: TGTGCCAGCAGCCTTTCGGTTGGAGAGACCCAGTACTTC. Amino acid sequence: CASSLSVGETQYF. The full variable domain, in which reference TRBV7-9 and TRBJ2-5 provide the parts outside the CDR3, is DTGVSQNPRHKITKRGQNVTFRCDPISEHNRLYWYRQTLGQGPEFLTYFQNEAQLEKSRLLSDRFSAERPKGSFSTLEIQRTEQGDSAMYLCASSLSVGETQYFGPGTRLLVL.

This clone was picked up a small number of times. The chain joins TRBV3-1 (or the pseudogene TRBV3-2) to TRBJ1-4; no reliable D call. Per the germline V gene, CDR1 is LGHDT and CDR2 is YNNKEL (reference sequence). Trimming took 2 bases from V and 8 from J, leaving 9 bases between them. This CDR3 comprises 13 residues. The chain's CDR3 is CASSQTGEEKLFF. The CDR3 DNA reads TGTGCCAGCAGCCAAACCGGGGAGGAAAAACTGTTTTTT.

The chain has TRBV7-7 and TRBJ1-4; 10 positions match TRBD1. This CDR3 spans 15 amino acids. The J segment lost 8 bases and the V segment lost 5 bases, leaving 8 bases of the junction unmatched. In germline, CDR1 is SSHAT, CDR2 FNYEAQ (reference sequence). CDR3 nucleotide sequence: TGTGCCAGCAGCCTTAGCGGACAGGGGGGCGAAAAACTGTTTTTT. Translated, it gives CASSLSGQGGEKLFF.

This clone was recorded only once. The chain employs TRBV6-1 and TRBJ1-1; tentatively, D is TRBD1 (5 bases). Looked up from germline, CDR1 is MNHNS and CDR2 is SASEGT. The length of the CDR3 is 16 residues. V was cut by 5 bases and J by 4 bases, with 20 bases left in between. The CDR3: CASSKGPLGGGTEAFF. DNA for the CDR3: TGTGCCAGCAGTAAAGGCCCCCTTGGGGGGGGCACTGAAGCTTTCTTT.

This chain joins TRBV28 and TRBJ2-2; 9 bases are a match to TRBD1. Trimming at V came to 6 bases and at J to 0 bases, leaving 8 bases not matched to a gene. In germline, CDR1 is MDHEN, CDR2 SYDVKM. CDR3 length: 17 residues. The CDR3 DNA is TGTGCCAGCAGCGGGAGTAGGGACAGGGCGAACACCGGGGAGCTGTTTTTT. Translating it yields CASSGSRDRANTGELFF.

This rearrangement joins TRBV7-9 to TRBJ2-4; 10 nucleotides align to TRBD2. V lost 7 bases and J lost 0; bases outside the gene matches: 6. Looked up from germline, CDR1 is SEHNR and CDR2 is FQNEAQ (reference sequence). The CDR3 totals 16 residues. The CDR3 coding sequence is TGTGCCAGCAACCCACTAGCGGGGTTAGCCAAAAACATTCAGTACTTC. Translation: CASNPLAGLAKNIQYF.

V gene TRBV28 combines with J gene TRBJ2-2, with D tentatively TRBD1 (6 bases). The CDR3 has 13 residues. V shed 6 bases and J shed 5 bases, with 10 bases lying between them. CDR1 and CDR2 (germline): MDHEN, SYDVKM. In DNA, the CDR3 is TGTGCCAGCAGACTAGGGGGAACCGGGGAGCTGTTTTTT. It encodes CASRLGGTGELFF. The variable domain in full, with the rest retrieved from reference TRBV28 and TRBJ2-2, is DVKVTQSSRYLVKRTGEKVFLECVQDMDHENMFWYRQDPGLGLRLIYFSYDVKMKEKGDIPEGYSVSREKKERFSLILESASTNQTSMYLCASRLGGTGELFFGEGSRLTVL.

This clone was recorded a few times. The chain has TRBV14 and TRBJ2-1, with 8 bases matching TRBD2. The ends lost 6 bases at V and 4 bases at J; junction bases unmatched: 8. The CDR3 length is 15 residues. The germline V gene has CDR1 SGHDN and CDR2 FVKESK. The CDR3 coding sequence is TGTGCCAGCAGTGCACTAGCGGACCCATACAATGAGCAGTTCTTC. It encodes CASSALADPYNEQFF.

This CDR3 reads CASSQEAGTGAPQQFF. The CDR3 coding sequence is TGTGCCAGCAGCCAAGAGGCCGGGACAGGGGCGCCCCAGCAGTTCTTC. The chain has TRBV3-1 (or the pseudogene TRBV3-2) and TRBJ2-1; TRBD1 agrees at 10 bases. The CDR3 contains 16 residues. Trimming removed 0 bases from V and 11 bases from J; junction bases left unmatched: 10. Germline loops: CDR1 LGHDT, CDR2 YNNKEL (reference sequence).